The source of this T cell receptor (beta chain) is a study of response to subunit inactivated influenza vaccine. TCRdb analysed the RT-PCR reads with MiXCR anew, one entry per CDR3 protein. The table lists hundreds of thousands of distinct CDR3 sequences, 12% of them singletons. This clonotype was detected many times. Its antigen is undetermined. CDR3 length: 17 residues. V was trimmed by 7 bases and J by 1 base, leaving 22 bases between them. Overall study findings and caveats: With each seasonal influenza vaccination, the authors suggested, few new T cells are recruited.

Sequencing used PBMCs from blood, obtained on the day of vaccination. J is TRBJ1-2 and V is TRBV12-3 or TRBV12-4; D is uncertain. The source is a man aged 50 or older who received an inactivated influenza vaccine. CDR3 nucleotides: TGTGCCAGCACCCAAAGTTTAGGAAATTATCATAACTATGGCTACACCTTC. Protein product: CASTQSLGNYHNYGYTF.